The clone carrying this T cell receptor (beta chain) was picked up one time. This entry comes from a study of cytomegalovirus exposure and HLA in healthy donors. In germline, CDR1 is MGHDK, CDR2 SYGVNS. This CDR3 has 11 amino acids. J lost 9 bases, V lost 6 bases, and 2 bases had no gene match. Researchers ran the PCR with 60 Vbeta and 13 Jbeta primers. Profiled with immunoSEQ multiplex PCR; TCRdb holds only in-frame clones, not every one. The sample has about 96,000 clones, about four fifths seen once. The receptor was derived from a woman between 65 and 79 years old in good health and CMV-seropositive. What was sequenced was PBMCs. The genes are TRBV25-1 and TRBJ2-1, with 7 bases aligning to TRBD1. CDR3: CASSAGGEQFF. The CDR3 DNA reads as TGTGCCAGCAGCGCAGGGGGTGAGCAGTTCTTC.